The 5 T cell receptor beta chains in this list originate from one sample, sequenced in a study of CD8 T cells in ankylosing spondylitis. Their cognate antigens are unknown. TCRdb reprocessed the 5' RACE reads via MiXCR and lists one record per CDR3 protein. The top ten clones hold 12% to 15% of a sample with about 220,000 distinct CDR3 sequences, just under 7.5% of them seen once. Study results and caveats: Apparently characteristic of ankylosing spondylitis blood was a TCR beta motif (eight highly homologous variants).

The specimen sequenced was blood, either unsorted or a sorted T cell fraction (not recorded which). The receptors here all came from a male donor with ankylosing spondylitis.

This clonotype was recorded at least ten times. The genes are TRBV20-1 and TRBJ1-2; TRBD1 matches 7 bases. V lost 6 bases, J lost 8 bases, and 21 bases stayed unmatched. Looked up from germline, CDR1 is DFQATT and CDR2 is SNEGSKA (reference sequence). The CDR3 runs 16 residues. CDR3 sequence (DNA): TGCAGTGCCCGTGCGGGACAGTGGGCACCCTCTAGGGGCTACACCTTC. It codes for CSARAGQWAPSRGYTF.

This clonotype was detected only a few times. This chain uses TRBV13 with TRBJ2-5, with a weak D call TRBD2 (6 bases). CDR1 PRHDT and CDR2 FYEKMQ come from the germline V gene (reference sequence). This CDR3 comprises 14 residues. V dropped 7 bases and J dropped 5 bases, with 17 bases sitting between them. In nucleotides, the CDR3 is TGTGCCAGCACAACCCGGGAGAGGAGGGAGACCCAGTACTTC. As protein: CASTTRERRETQYF.

This clonotype was observed a handful of times. This rearrangement joins TRBV27 to TRBJ2-3; TRBD1 aligns across 8 bases. CDR1 is MNHEY, CDR2 SMNVEV, per germline (reference sequence). The CDR3 sequence is 16 residues long. V lost 4 bases to trimming and J lost 1 base; unmatched junction nucleotides: 7. The CDR3 reads CASSSPGGSGTDTQYF. The CDR3 nucleotides read TGTGCCAGCAGTTCTCCAGGGGGCTCGGGCACAGATACGCAGTATTTT.

This clonotype was seen at least ten times. This rearrangement joins TRBV3-1 to TRBJ2-2; D remains unclear. The CDR3 spans 15 residues. The ends were cut back, 7 bases at V and 4 bases at J, with 16 bases in the middle. From germline, CDR1 is LGHDT and CDR2 YNNKEL (reference sequence). Written as DNA, the CDR3 is TGTGCCAGCATTCTCGGCAGTGGGTCCACCGGGGAGCTGTTTTTT. This gives the protein CASILGSGSTGELFF.

This clonotype was found many times. The chain carries TRBV6-1 and TRBJ2-7, with 7 bases identical to TRBD2. Looked up from germline, CDR1 is MNHNS and CDR2 is SASEGT. V shed 7 bases and J 2 bases; nucleotides not matched to a gene: 8. The CDR3 sequence is 14 residues long. The CDR3, as DNA: TGTGCCAGCACCCACGGGGCGGGGGCCTACGAGCAGTACTTC. Residues: CASTHGAGAYEQYF.